The rows below give T cell receptor beta chains drawn from one sample of a study of cytomegalovirus exposure and HLA in healthy donors. Sequencing was performed with immunoSEQ multiplex PCR; in TCRdb, only in-frame clones are kept and a portion is missing. The data contain 100,000 to 150,000 clones, roughly 76% of them singletons. Sequenced material: PBMCs. The receptors here all came from a woman aged 60 to 75 in good health and CMV-seropositive. CDR3s include the opening cysteine and the closing phenylalanine or tryptophan. Each record gives: clone size, J gene, D gene, V gene, CDR3 DNA, CDR3 protein. The D gene is left open where the match is weak. The size field is filled for only some rows; it gives once, few, many or a size class.

.	TRBJ1-5	.	TRBV5-8	TGTGCCAGCAGCCCTATGGGAGGGTCCAGCAATCAGCCCCAGCATTTT	CASSPMGGSSNQPQHF
.	TRBJ2-2	.	TRBV6-6	TGTGCCAGCAGTGCTAGCTCGAACACCGGGGAGCTGTTTTTT	CASSASSNTGELFF
.	TRBJ2-1	.	TRBV7-8	TGTGCCAGCAGCCCTAGCGTGGCGGCCTACAATGAGCAGTTCTTC	CASSPSVAAYNEQFF
.	TRBJ2-1	TRBD2	TRBV18	TGTGCCAGCTCACCACCGGCTAGCGGGGTTGTGGGCGAGCAGTTCTTC	CASSPPASGVVGEQFF
few	TRBJ2-3	.	TRBV9	TGTGCCAGCAGCGTAGCTCCTAACCGCGAGGGAGATACGCAGTATTTT	CASSVAPNREGDTQYF
.	TRBJ1-4	TRBD1	TRBV4-2	TGTGCCAGCAGCCCGGGACAGGGCCATGAAAAACTGTTTTTT	CASSPGQGHEKLFF
once	TRBJ1-2	.	TRBV6-5	TGTGCCAGCAGTTACTCGGGGAGAAGGGCCTATGGCTACACCTTC	CASSYSGRRAYGYTF
.	TRBJ2-3	TRBD2	TRBV2	TGTGCCAGCAGTAGACTAGCGGACACAGATACGCAGTATTTT	CASSRLADTDTQYF
once	TRBJ2-5	TRBD1	TRBV29-1	TGCAGCGTGGGGAGACAGGGGGCGCATTCGGGAGAGACCCAGTACTTC	CSVGRQGAHSGETQYF
few	TRBJ2-2	.	TRBV15	TGTGCCACCAGCAGCCTACACAGGGGGGAGGGCACCGGGGAGCTGTTTTTT	CATSSLHRGEGTGELFF
.	TRBJ2-1	TRBD2	TRBV7-8	TGTGCCAGCAGCCAAGGGGGACTAGCGCTCAATGAGCAGTTCTTC	CASSQGGLALNEQFF
.	TRBJ1-2	TRBD1	TRBV19	TGTGCCAGTCGGACAGGGGATCGCTACACCTTC	CASRTGDRYTF
.	TRBJ2-5	.	TRBV7-9	TGTGCCAGCGCGGGTGGGGAGACCCAGTACTTC	CASAGGETQYF